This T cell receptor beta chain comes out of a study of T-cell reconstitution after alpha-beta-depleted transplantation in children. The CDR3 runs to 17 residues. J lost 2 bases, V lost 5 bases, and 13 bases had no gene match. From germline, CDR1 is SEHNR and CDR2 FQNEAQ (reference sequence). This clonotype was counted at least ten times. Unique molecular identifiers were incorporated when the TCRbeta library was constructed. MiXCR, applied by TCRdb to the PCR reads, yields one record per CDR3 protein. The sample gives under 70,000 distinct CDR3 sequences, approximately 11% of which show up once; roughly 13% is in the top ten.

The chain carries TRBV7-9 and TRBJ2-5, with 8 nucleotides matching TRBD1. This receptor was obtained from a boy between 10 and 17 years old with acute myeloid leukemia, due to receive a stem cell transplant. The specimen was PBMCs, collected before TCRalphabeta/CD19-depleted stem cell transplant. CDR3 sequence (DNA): TGTGCCAGCAGCCGCGGGCCCAGGGGGCCTACTCAAGAGACCCAGTACTTC. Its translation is CASSRGPRGPTQETQYF.